Detailed here is one T cell receptor beta chain. Its antigen is not yet known. Base qualities are not at hand, and no much larger clone is one base apart. This sample was taken from a study of T cell responses to AZD1222 COVID-19 vaccine (dated by TCRdb to about 2021). About the full investigation: AZD1222 recipients whose second dose came at about 4 weeks and those whose second dose came at about 12 weeks were combined into one group, since spike-specific TCR depth and breadth did not differ between the two schedules. Trial participants were enrolled by age into 18-55, 56-69 and 70-plus year subgroups, with approximately 160, 26 and 62 TCR-sequenced participants respectively. TCR sequencing covered roughly 230 trial participants: about 210 given two doses of AZD1222 and some 25 given two doses of MenACWY control vaccine. The paper's findings and limits, for the study overall: Spike-specific TCR breadth and depth rose significantly after two AZD1222 doses compared with day 0 and with MenACWY recipients. Participants were mostly white British, with more females than males. The authors suggested clonal diversity may have been underestimated. CD4 TCRs associated with the vaccine covered the entire spike protein, and the dominant responses were in regions 160-218 and 743-854. Epitopes outside the regions mutated in the B.1.351 and B.1.1.7 variants were reportedly recognized by nearly half of the unique spike-specific TCRs. Because no samples from the day 14 peak response were available, repertoires could be characterized only after the peak T cell response. Conclusions about previously exposed vaccinees are limited because only five to seven AZD1222 recipients were SARS-CoV-2 seropositive at baseline. In the small 56-69-year group, the increase in depth fell short of significance, most likely because of low power.

Inclusive of the bounding cysteine and phenylalanine, the CDR3 is 12 residues long. Only the CDR3 DNA is retained, 36 bases long and in frame from the first base. CDR1 and CDR2 are drawn from the germline V gene: KGHSH, LQKENI. V lost 3 bases and J lost 5 bases; the stretch between them is 8 bases long. The intended sense of this specimen's time point label: baseline before first vaccination. Vaccinee samples came from UK trials COV001 and COV002, including a single-blind randomized controlled phase 2/3 trial of AZD1222 (ChAdOx1 nCoV-19) in healthy adults. Trial participant PBMC samples were collected at day 0 and day 28 after the second dose for TCRbeta chain sequencing. The CDR3 regions of human TCRbeta chains were analyzed by immunosequencing. On the authors' methods: TCRs in the repertoires were matched against a reference library of SARS-CoV-2-specific TCRs that had been generated with the MIRA antigen-specificity platform. Breadth was defined as the fraction of unique TCRs that were SARS-CoV-2-associated, and depth was defined as the fraction of total T cells that were SARS-CoV-2-associated. Using the MIRA data, every spike-specific TCR was mapped to the spike region that the TCR reacted to and assigned to either a CD4 or a CD8 class. Log10-transformed breadth and depth values were compared by one-way ANOVA with Sidak's multiple comparisons tests. TCRdb took over this immuneACCESS table, retaining in-frame rearrangements with V and J assigned. Such tables are incomplete; in checked studies, under half of the missing clones stem from an unresolved V gene, and the remainder is unexplained. V and J calls and clone size are those listed in that table; D and trimming were worked out from the DNA. Counted in this sample were 90,000 to 100,000 clones; approximately 90% of them appeared once. 7.5% of the sample lies in the top ten.

This specimen was peripheral blood, taken on day 0 of AZD1222 vaccination. The V gene is TRBV18 and the J gene is TRBJ2-7; too little of a D gene remains to name it. The clonotype originates from an adult in good health. Here is the DNA: TGTGCCAGCTCACCCTCTTCGGACGAGCAGTACTTC. Its protein is CASSPSSDEQYF.